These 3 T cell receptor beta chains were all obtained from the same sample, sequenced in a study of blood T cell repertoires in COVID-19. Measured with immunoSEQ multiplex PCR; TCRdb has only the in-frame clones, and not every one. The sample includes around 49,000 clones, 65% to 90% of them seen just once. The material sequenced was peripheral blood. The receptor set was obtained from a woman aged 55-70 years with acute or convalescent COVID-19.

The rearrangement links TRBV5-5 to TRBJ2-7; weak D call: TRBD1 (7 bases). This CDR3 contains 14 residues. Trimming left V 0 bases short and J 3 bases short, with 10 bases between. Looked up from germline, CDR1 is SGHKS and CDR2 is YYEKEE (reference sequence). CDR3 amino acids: CASSLGQGGYEQYF. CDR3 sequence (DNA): TGTGCCAGCAGCTTGGGTCAGGGGGGCTACGAGCAGTACTTC.

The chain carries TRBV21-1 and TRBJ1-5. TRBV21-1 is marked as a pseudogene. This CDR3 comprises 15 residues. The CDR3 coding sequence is TGTGCCAGCAGCAAAGTCTCGGGGGGCAATCAGCCCCAGCATTTT. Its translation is CASSKVSGGNQPQHF.

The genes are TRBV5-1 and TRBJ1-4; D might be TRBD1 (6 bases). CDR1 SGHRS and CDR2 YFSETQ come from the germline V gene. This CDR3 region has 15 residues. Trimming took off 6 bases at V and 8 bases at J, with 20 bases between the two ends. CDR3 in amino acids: CASTLGGGGREKLFF. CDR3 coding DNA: TGCGCCAGCACCCTTGGAGGGGGGGGCCGAGAAAAACTGTTTTTT.